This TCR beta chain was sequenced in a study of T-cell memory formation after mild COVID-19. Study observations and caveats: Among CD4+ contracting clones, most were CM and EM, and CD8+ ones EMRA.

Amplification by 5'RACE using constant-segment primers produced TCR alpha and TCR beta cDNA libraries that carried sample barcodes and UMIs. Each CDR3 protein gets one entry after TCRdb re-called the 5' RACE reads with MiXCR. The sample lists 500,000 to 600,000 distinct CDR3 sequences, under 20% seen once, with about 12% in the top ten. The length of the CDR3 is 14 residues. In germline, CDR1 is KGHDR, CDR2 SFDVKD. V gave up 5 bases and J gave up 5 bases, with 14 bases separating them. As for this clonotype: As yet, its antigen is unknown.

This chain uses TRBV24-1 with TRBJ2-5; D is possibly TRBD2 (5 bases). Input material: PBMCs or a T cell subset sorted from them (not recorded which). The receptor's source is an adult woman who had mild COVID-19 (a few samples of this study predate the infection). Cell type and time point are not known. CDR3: CATSGRSGWETQYF. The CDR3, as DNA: TGTGCCACCAGTGGTCGGTCGGGATGGGAGACCCAGTACTTC.